Following are 3 T cell receptor beta chains from one sample sequenced in a study of cytomegalovirus exposure and HLA in healthy donors. This PCR relied on a set of 60 Vbeta primers and 13 Jbeta primers. Repertoires were generated with immunoSEQ multiplex PCR, while TCRdb's copy carries only in-frame clones and drops some. The record lists about 35,000 clones, of which the ten most abundant hold 4.5% to 5%. Sequenced material: PBMCs. Every receptor here comes from a woman aged 40 to 49 in good health and CMV-seropositive.

The chain uses TRBV4-1 and TRBJ2-2, with TRBD2 matching over 11 bases. The CDR3 runs to 19 residues. Trimming removed 1 base from V and 1 base from J; junction bases left unmatched: 8. Germline-derived CDR1 and CDR2 are MGHRA and YSYEKL. The DNA of the CDR3 is TGCGCCAGCAGCCAAGTACGGCGACTAGCGGGATTGAACACCGGGGAGCTGTTTTTT. Its protein product is CASSQVRRLAGLNTGELFF.

V usage is TRBV9 and J usage is TRBJ2-2, with TRBD2 matching 8 bases. The CDR3 has 15 amino acids. J was trimmed by 5 bases and V by 3 bases; bases with no gene match: 6. CDR1 is SGDLS, CDR2 YYNGEE, per germline. The CDR3 nucleotides are TGTGCCAGCAGCGGAAGCGGGAGTGGGACCGGGGAGCTGTTTTTT. Translating it yields CASSGSGSGTGELFF. Based on the CDR3 plus reference TRBV9 and TRBJ2-2, the full variable domain is DSGVTQTPKHLITATGQRVTLRCSPRSGDLSVYWYQQSLDQGLQFLIQYYNGEERAKGNILERFSAQQFPDLHSELNLSSLELGDSALYFCASSGSGSGTGELFFGEGSRLTVL.

Comment on this clone: At one end the junction does not follow the germline gene, possibly because of a read error. This chain uses TRBV18 with TRBJ1-1; tentative D call: TRBD1 (5 bases). The CDR3 contains 15 residues. CDR1 and CDR2 (germline): KGHSH, LQKENI. The CDR3 nucleotides are TGTGCCAGCTCGCCCCGCCGGGTTTCGGACACTGAAGATTTCTTT. Its translation: CASSPRRVSDTEDFF.